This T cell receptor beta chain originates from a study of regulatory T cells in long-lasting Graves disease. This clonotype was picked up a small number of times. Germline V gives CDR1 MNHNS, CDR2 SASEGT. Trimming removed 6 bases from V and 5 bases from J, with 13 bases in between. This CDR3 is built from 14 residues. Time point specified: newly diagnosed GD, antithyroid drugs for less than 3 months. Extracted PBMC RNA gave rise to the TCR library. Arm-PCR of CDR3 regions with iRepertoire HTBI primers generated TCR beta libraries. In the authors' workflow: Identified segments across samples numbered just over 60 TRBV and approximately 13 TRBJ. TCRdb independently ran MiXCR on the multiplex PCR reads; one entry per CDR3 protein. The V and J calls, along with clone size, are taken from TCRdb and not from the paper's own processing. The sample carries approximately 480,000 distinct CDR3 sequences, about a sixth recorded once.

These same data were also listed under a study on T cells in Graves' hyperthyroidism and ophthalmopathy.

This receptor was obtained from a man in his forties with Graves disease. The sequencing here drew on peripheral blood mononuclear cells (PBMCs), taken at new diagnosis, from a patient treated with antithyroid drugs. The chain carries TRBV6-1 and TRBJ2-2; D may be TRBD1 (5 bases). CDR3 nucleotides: TGTGCCAGCAGAAAGGGGCAGACTACCGGGGAGCTGTTTTTT. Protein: CASRKGQTTGELFF.